This T cell receptor beta chain was found in a study of PD-L1 blockade in urothelial cancer. Across the whole study: Of approximately 30 patients, fewer than 27 were males with bladder-origin urothelial cancer. Earlier, patients had received 0 to 3 chemotherapy regimens. Study results and limitations: Stronger expansion of tumor-associated clones in blood at 3 weeks distinguished durable-benefit patients. A below-median TCR clonality in blood before treatment predicted better survival.

Produced via immunoSEQ multiplex PCR; TCRdb's table is partial and in-frame only. The sample holds 35,000 or so clones; around 82% are singletons and the top ten take roughly 14%. With respect to this clone: What it binds is not known.

Time point specified: pretreatment peripheral blood. Per the germline V gene, CDR1 is MGHDK and CDR2 is SYGVNS. The CDR3 covers 13 residues. The germline V and J ends were trimmed by 2 bases and 10 bases, with 14 bases remaining between them. Sequencing used PBMCs, obtained around atezolizumab (anti-PD-L1) treatment. This chain uses TRBV25-1 with TRBJ1-1; TRBD1 might be the D (6 bases). The receptor was derived from a man between 60 and 75 years old with urothelial cancer. Here the CDR3 DNA reads TGTGCCAGCAGTGAAGGGGGCAGGGCATTAGCTTTCTTT. Translated: CASSEGGRALAFF.